These 27 T cell receptor beta chains were all obtained from the same sample, sequenced in a study of T cell changes during pregnancy in multiple sclerosis. Using immunoSEQ multiplex PCR, the repertoire was profiled, and TCRdb retains in-frame clones only, with some absent. Of tens of thousands of clones in the sample, roughly 88% were seen once. Sequences were derived from peripheral blood, sampled in the first trimester of pregnancy. These receptor sequences come from a female donor in good health, enrolled as a control in a pregnancy study.

CDR3 nucleotides: TGTGCCACCAGACACAGCGGGGGGAACTACAATGAGCAGTTCTTC. Protein product: CATRHSGGNYNEQFF. The J gene is TRBJ2-1, the V gene TRBV15; TRBD2 matches 9 bases. CDR1 LNHNV and CDR2 YYDKDF come from the germline V gene (reference sequence). V shed 6 bases and J 3 bases; nucleotides not matched to a gene: 6. The CDR3 runs 15 residues.

The CDR3 DNA follows: TGCGCCAGCAGCTTGGCCTGGTCAGTCAATGAGCAGTTCTTC. It codes for CASSLAWSVNEQFF. The chain carries TRBV5-1 and TRBJ2-1, with D uncertain. The V gene's germline CDR1 is SGHRS and CDR2 YFSETQ. The CDR3 is 14 residues long. The ends were cut back, 0 bases at V and 6 bases at J, with 10 bases in the middle. Full variable domain (remainder filled in from reference TRBV5-1 and TRBJ2-1): KAGVTQTPRYLIKTRGQQVTLSCSPISGHRSVSWYQQTPGQGLQFLFEYFSETQRNKGNFPGRFSGRQFSNSRSEMNVSTLELGDSALYLCASSLAWSVNEQFFGPGTRLTVL.

The gene calls are TRBV21-1 and TRBJ1-1; the table's D gene call, TRBD1, was not cross checked with the DNA. TRBV21-1 is recorded as a pseudogene. CDR3 length: 16 residues. CDR3 residues: CASSKGRDRVNTEAFF. DNA for the CDR3: TGTGCCAGCAGCAAAGGTCGGGACAGGGTGAACACTGAAGCTTTCTTT.

The V call is TRBV6-5, the J call TRBJ2-7, with 10 bases identical to TRBD1. The CDR3 sequence is 14 residues long. CDR1 MNHEY and CDR2 SVGAGI come from the germline V gene. V lost 6 bases and J lost 5; bases outside the gene matches: 7. The CDR3 loop is CASSPGTGADEQYF. The DNA for the CDR3 is TGTGCCAGCAGCCCCGGGACAGGGGCAGACGAGCAGTACTTC.

CDR3 sequence reads: CASSSPSRTDTQYF. CDR3 sequence (DNA): TGTGCCAGCAGCTCTCCCTCCCGCACAGATACGCAGTATTTT. This chain joins TRBV11-1 and TRBJ2-3; D is unclear. The CDR3 extends over 14 amino acids. Trimming pared 4 bases from V and 1 base from J, leaving 9 bases between. Germline CDR1 reads SGHAT; CDR2 reads FQDESV (reference sequence).

The chain has TRBV28 and TRBJ1-2; maybe TRBD1 (6 bases). Germline values: CDR1 MDHEN, CDR2 SYDVKM. Trimming stripped 4 bases from V and 8 bases from J, with 8 bases between. The CDR3 length is 11 residues. CDR3: CASSSRGGYTF. The DNA for the CDR3 is TGTGCCAGCAGTTCCAGGGGCGGCTACACCTTC.

This chain uses TRBV5-5 with TRBJ2-1, with D perhaps matching TRBD1 (5 bases). This CDR3 has 16 residues. The germline CDR1 and CDR2 sequences are SGHKS and YYEKEE (reference sequence). The V end was cut by 2 bases, the J end by 5 bases, with 17 bases between. The CDR3 coding sequence is TGTGCCAGCAGCTTAAGAAGGCAGGGATCCCACAATGAGCAGTTCTTC. Protein sequence: CASSLRRQGSHNEQFF.

The genes are TRBV7-2 and TRBJ2-7; TRBD1 matches at 9 bases. This CDR3 comprises 15 residues. Unmatched junction bases numbered 6, after V lost 4 bases and J lost 2 bases. Germline V gene lookup returns CDR1 SGHTA and CDR2 FQGNSA. CDR3 region: CASSSQGTGTYEQYF. CDR3 sequence (DNA): TGTGCCAGCAGCTCGCAGGGGACAGGGACCTACGAGCAGTACTTC.

The CDR3 nucleotides are TGTGCCAGCAGTCCCGGACAGGACTACTATGGCTACACCTTC. It is translated as CASSPGQDYYGYTF. The rearrangement uses TRBV28 and TRBJ1-2; 7 nucleotides align to TRBD1. After removal of 5 bases from V and 3 bases from J, the junction contained 6 bases not matched to a gene. CDR1 and CDR2 from the germline V gene are MDHEN and SYDVKM. The CDR3 covers 14 residues.

The gene calls are TRBV28 and TRBJ2-2, with 11 bases lining up with TRBD2. Germline trimming cut 7 bases from V and 8 bases from J; bases unmatched to any gene: 15. CDR1 is MDHEN, CDR2 SYDVKM, per germline. CDR3 length equals 17 residues. In nucleotides, the CDR3 is TGTGCCAGCACCCCACCGATAGCGGGAGGGAAGGTGGGGGAGCTGTTTTTT. It is translated as CASTPPIAGGKVGELFF. The complete variable domain, with remaining parts taken from reference TRBV28 and TRBJ2-2, reads DVKVTQSSRYLVKRTGEKVFLECVQDMDHENMFWYRQDPGLGLRLIYFSYDVKMKEKGDIPEGYSVSREKKERFSLILESASTNQTSMYLCASTPPIAGGKVGELFFGEGSRLTVL.

The chain is built from TRBV5-6 and TRBJ2-5; TRBD2 is a possible D gene (6 bases). The CDR3 runs 14 residues. CDR1 is SGHDT, CDR2 YYEEEE, per germline. The V gene lost 4 bases and the J gene lost 5 bases, with 15 bases spanning the gap. The DNA for the CDR3 is TGTGCCAGCAGCCAGGCGGGGCCAGGGGAGACCCAGTACTTC. It translates to CASSQAGPGETQYF.

In this sample, this clone turned up once. J is TRBJ1-3 and V is TRBV6-6; D gene uncertain. The CDR3 loop spans 15 amino acids. Trimming pared 4 bases from V and 3 bases from J, leaving 13 bases between. Germline V CDR1 and CDR2: MNHNY, SVGAGI (reference sequence). The CDR3 spells CASSLETSHGNTIYF. In DNA form, the CDR3 reads TGTGCCAGCAGTTTGGAGACTTCGCATGGAAACACCATATATTTT.

CDR3 region: CATSRDRGTSSYNEQFF. The CDR3 DNA follows: TGTGCCACCAGCAGAGATCGGGGAACCAGCTCCTACAATGAGCAGTTCTTC. The chain recombines TRBV15 with TRBJ2-1; D perhaps matches TRBD2 (5 bases). The CDR3 contains 17 residues. V was cut by 0 bases and J by 0 bases, with 12 bases left in between. Germline V gene sequence: CDR1 LNHNV, CDR2 YYDKDF (reference sequence). Together with reference TRBV15 and TRBJ2-1, the CDR3 gives the full variable domain: DAMVIQNPRYQVTQFGKPVTLSCSQTLNHNVMYWYQQKSSQAPKLLFHYYDKDFNNEADTPDNFQSRRPNTSFCFLDIRSPGLGDTAMYLCATSRDRGTSSYNEQFFGPGTRLTVL.

This chain joins TRBV6-5 and TRBJ2-7; 7 bases fit TRBD2. From germline, CDR1 is MNHEY and CDR2 SVGAGI. This CDR3 has 16 amino acids. V shed 0 bases, J shed 5 bases, and the junction held 10 bases outside the gene matches. The CDR3 sequence is CASSYSRMGGSNEQYF. CDR3 coding DNA: TGTGCCAGCAGTTACTCCCGGATGGGGGGGTCCAACGAGCAGTACTTC.

The chain has TRBV5-6 and TRBJ1-5; 9 bases are a match to TRBD1. V lost 0 bases and J lost 2; bases outside the gene matches: 12. The CDR3 has 19 amino acids. CDR1 and CDR2 from the germline V gene are SGHDT and YYEEEE. The CDR3 sequence: CASSLGPGTGWGGNQPQHF. In DNA, the CDR3 is TGTGCCAGCAGCTTGGGGCCCGGGACAGGGTGGGGAGGCAATCAGCCCCAGCATTTT.

This sequence joins TRBV30 and TRBJ1-4; 9 nucleotides match TRBD1. Germline values: CDR1 GTSNPN, CDR2 SVGIG (reference sequence). The CDR3 spans 13 residues. Trimming cost V 1 base and J 6 bases; bases outside gene matches: 0. CDR3 protein: CAWSGTGDEKLFF. The DNA of the CDR3 is TGTGCCTGGAGTGGGACAGGGGATGAAAAACTGTTTTTT.

V and J are TRBV11-1 and TRBJ2-1; TRBD2 is a possible D gene (6 bases). The CDR3 has 15 amino acids. Between the trimmed V and J ends, which lost 5 bases and 4 bases, there was a span of 15 bases. Germline values: CDR1 SGHAT, CDR2 FQDESV (reference sequence). In nucleotides, the CDR3 is TGTGCCAGCAGCGCCCTTCGGGGGAGGTACAATGAGCAGTTCTTC. The encoded protein is CASSALRGRYNEQFF.

This rearrangement joins TRBV5-1 to TRBJ1-6, with 10 bases fitting TRBD1. This CDR3 is 16 amino acids long. The germline gives CDR1 SGHRS, CDR2 YFSETQ. V lost 2 bases, J lost 7 bases, and 6 bases stayed unmatched. CDR3 coding DNA: TGCGCCAGCAGCTTATCGGACAGGGGGAGCAATTCACCCCTCCACTTT. Its translation: CASSLSDRGSNSPLHF.

The chain couples TRBV6-5 to TRBJ2-3; D remains ambiguous. Germline CDR1 reads MNHEY; CDR2 reads SVGAGI. This CDR3 is 15 amino acids long. The V end was cut by 6 bases, the J end by 4 bases, with 17 bases between. The DNA of the CDR3 is TGTGCCAGCAGCCGGGTTAAAATGGTGTCAGATACGCAGTATTTT. This sequence encodes CASSRVKMVSDTQYF.

This chain joins TRBV7-9 and TRBJ2-2; the match to TRBD1 covers 7 bases. The J segment lost 7 bases and the V segment lost 0 bases, leaving 5 bases of the junction unmatched. This CDR3 is built from 15 residues. Germline CDR1 reads SEHNR; CDR2 reads FQNEAQ (reference sequence). The CDR3 bases are TGTGCCAGCAGCTTAGCGACAGGGATTAGCGGGGAGCTGTTTTTT. Translation: CASSLATGISGELFF.

V gene TRBV6-1 combines with J gene TRBJ2-6; TRBD1 aligns across 8 bases. J was trimmed by 4 bases and V by 1 base; bases with no gene match: 15. CDR1 MNHNS and CDR2 SASEGT come from the germline V gene. This CDR3 contains 20 residues. The DNA of the CDR3 is TGTGCCAGCAGTGAAGTCCCTATCTGGCAGGGGGCGAAAGGGGCCAACGTCCTGACTTTC. Translation: CASSEVPIWQGAKGANVLTF.

In this sample, this clone turned up once. The chain uses TRBV5-1 and TRBJ1-6; 7 bases are shared with TRBD1. J was trimmed by 0 bases and V by 0 bases; bases with no gene match: 3. There are 17 residues in the CDR3. The germline CDR1 and CDR2 sequences are SGHRS and YFSETQ. For the CDR3, the DNA is TGCGCCAGCAGCTTGGGGGGGGACAGCTCCTATAATTCACCCCTCCACTTT. Translating gives CASSLGGDSSYNSPLHF.

This chain joins TRBV4-3 and TRBJ1-6, with D hard to call. The CDR3 is 15 amino acids. V was clipped by 0 bases and J by 7 bases, with 10 bases between them. Germline-derived CDR1 and CDR2 are LGHNA and YSLEER. In DNA, the CDR3 is TGCGCCAGCAGCCAAGAAACAGCTCCAAATTCACCCCTCCACTTT. Amino acid sequence: CASSQETAPNSPLHF.

The sample holds one count of this clone. The V and J genes are TRBV7-8 and TRBJ1-2, with 8 bases matching TRBD1. In germline, CDR1 is SGHVS, CDR2 FQNEAQ. The CDR3 runs to 17 residues. The V gene end was trimmed by 5 bases and the J gene end by 4 bases; junction bases not matched to a gene: 15. CDR3 nucleotides: TGTGCCAGCAGCCGTGTAGTGGACAGGGCTCTCAGCTATGGCTACACCTTC. Translated, it gives CASSRVVDRALSYGYTF.

This chain joins TRBV9 and TRBJ2-7, with 7 bases aligning to TRBD1. The CDR3 contains 14 residues. Germline V CDR1 and CDR2: SGDLS, YYNGEE. V lost 3 bases and J lost 3; bases outside the gene matches: 6. The DNA of the CDR3 is TGTGCCAGCAGCGCCGGGGACAGAAACTACGAGCAGTACTTC. It translates to CASSAGDRNYEQYF.

In its sample, this clone was seen a few times. V and J are TRBV19 and TRBJ1-5; the D is unclear. Germline-derived CDR1 and CDR2 are LNHDA and SQIVND (reference sequence). V shed 5 bases and J shed 5 bases, with 10 bases lying between them. There are 13 residues in the CDR3. CDR3 region: CASSQEGHQPQHF. CDR3 nucleotide sequence: TGTGCCAGTAGTCAGGAGGGTCATCAGCCCCAGCATTTT.

The gene calls are TRBV5-6 and TRBJ2-2; D is perhaps TRBD1 (5 bases). Trimming removed 0 bases from V and 0 bases from J, with 12 bases in between. The germline gives CDR1 SGHDT, CDR2 YYEEEE. The CDR3 loop spans 17 amino acids. The CDR3 sequence is CASSLVPGKTNTGELFF. DNA for the CDR3: TGTGCCAGCAGCTTGGTCCCAGGGAAGACGAACACCGGGGAGCTGTTTTTT.